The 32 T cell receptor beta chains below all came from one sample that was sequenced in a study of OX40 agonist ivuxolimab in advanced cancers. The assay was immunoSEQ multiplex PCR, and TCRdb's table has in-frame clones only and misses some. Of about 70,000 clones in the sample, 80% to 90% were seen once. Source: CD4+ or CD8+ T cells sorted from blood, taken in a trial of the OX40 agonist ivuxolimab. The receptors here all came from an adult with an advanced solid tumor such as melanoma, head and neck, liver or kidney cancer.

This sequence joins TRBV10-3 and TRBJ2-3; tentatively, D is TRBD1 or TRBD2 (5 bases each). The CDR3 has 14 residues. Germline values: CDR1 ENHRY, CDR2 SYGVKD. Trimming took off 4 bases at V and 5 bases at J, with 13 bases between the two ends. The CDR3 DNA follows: TGTGCCATCAGTGGGGACCAAAGGGGAGATACGCAGTATTTT. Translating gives CAISGDQRGDTQYF.

The CDR3 spells CASSAWETQYF. For the CDR3, the DNA is TGTGCCAGCAGCGCCTGGGAGACCCAGTACTTC. The chain joins TRBV11-2 to TRBJ2-5; D is ambiguous. Germline CDR1 is SGHAT and CDR2 is FQNNGV. The CDR3 has 11 amino acids. The V end was cut by 5 bases, the J end by 5 bases, with 6 bases between.

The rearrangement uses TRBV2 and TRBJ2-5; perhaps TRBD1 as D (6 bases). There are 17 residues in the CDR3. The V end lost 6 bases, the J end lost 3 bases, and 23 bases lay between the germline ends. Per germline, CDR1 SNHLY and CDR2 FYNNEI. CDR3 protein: CASSPRRGAGVKETQYF. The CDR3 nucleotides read TGTGCCAGCAGCCCTCGGCGAGGGGCAGGGGTAAAAGAGACCCAGTACTTC.

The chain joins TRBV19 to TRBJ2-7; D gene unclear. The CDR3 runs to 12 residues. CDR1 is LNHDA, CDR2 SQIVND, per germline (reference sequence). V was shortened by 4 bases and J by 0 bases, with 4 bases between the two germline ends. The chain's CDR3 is CASSKASYEQYF. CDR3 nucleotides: TGTGCCAGTAGTAAAGCCTCCTACGAGCAGTACTTC.

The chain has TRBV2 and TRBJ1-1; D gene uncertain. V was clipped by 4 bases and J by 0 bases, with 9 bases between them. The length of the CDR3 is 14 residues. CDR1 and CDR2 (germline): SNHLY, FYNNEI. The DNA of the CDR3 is TGTGCCAGCAGTGGGACCATGGTGAACACTGAAGCTTTCTTT. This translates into CASSGTMVNTEAFF.

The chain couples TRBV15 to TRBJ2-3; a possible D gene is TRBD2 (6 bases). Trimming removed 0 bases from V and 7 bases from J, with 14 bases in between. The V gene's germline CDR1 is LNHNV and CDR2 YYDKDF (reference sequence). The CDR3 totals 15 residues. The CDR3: CATSRERRVPNTQYF. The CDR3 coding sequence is TGTGCCACCAGCAGAGAGAGGAGGGTTCCTAATACGCAGTATTTT.

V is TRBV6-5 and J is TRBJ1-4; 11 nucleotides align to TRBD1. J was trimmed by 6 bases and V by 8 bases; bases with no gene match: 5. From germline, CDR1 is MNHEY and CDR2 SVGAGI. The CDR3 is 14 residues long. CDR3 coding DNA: TGTGCCAGCGGACAGGGGGCGTTAGATGAAAAACTGTTTTTT. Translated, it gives CASGQGALDEKLFF.

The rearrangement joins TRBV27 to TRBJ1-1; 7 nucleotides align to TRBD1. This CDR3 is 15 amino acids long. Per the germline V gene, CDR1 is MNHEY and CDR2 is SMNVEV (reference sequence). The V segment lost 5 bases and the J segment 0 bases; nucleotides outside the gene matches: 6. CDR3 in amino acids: CASSLETGLNTEAFF. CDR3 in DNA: TGTGCCAGCAGTCTCGAGACAGGGTTGAACACTGAAGCTTTCTTT.

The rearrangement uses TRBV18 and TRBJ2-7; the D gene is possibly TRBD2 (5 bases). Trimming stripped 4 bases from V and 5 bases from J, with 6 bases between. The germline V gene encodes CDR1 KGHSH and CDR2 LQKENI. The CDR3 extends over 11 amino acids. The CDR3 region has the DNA TGTGCCAGCTCACACGGGGACGAGCAGTACTTC. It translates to CASSHGDEQYF.

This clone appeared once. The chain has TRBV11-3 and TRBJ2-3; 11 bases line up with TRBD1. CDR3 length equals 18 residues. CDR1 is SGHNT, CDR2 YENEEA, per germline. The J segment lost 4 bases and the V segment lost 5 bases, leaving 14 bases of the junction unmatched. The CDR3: CASSLNSMGQGVSDTQYF. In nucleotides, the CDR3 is TGTGCCAGCAGCCTAAACTCGATGGGACAGGGGGTATCAGATACGCAGTATTTT.

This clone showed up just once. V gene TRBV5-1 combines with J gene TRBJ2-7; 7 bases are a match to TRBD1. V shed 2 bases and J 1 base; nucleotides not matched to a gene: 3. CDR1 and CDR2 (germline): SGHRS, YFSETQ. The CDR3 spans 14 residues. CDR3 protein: CASSFGDSSYEQYF. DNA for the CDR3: TGCGCCAGCAGCTTTGGGGACAGTTCCTACGAGCAGTACTTC.

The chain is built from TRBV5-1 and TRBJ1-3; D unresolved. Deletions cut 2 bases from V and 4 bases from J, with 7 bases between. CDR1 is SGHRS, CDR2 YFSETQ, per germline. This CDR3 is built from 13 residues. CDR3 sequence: CASSFDLGNTIYF. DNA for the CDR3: TGCGCCAGCAGCTTTGATCTGGGAAACACCATATATTTT.

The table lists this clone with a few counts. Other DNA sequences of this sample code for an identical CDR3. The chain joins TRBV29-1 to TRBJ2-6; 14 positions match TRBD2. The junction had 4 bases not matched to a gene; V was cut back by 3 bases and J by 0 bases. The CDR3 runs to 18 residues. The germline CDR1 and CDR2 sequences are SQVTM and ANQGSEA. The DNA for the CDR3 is TGCAGCGTTGACGGGACTAGCGGGGGCCTCTCTGGGGCCAACGTCCTGACTTTC. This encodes CSVDGTSGGLSGANVLTF.

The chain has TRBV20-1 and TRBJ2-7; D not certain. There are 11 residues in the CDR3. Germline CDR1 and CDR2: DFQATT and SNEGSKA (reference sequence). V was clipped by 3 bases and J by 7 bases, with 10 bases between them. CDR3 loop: CSASRVKEQYF. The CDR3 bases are TGCAGTGCTAGTAGGGTAAAGGAGCAGTACTTC.

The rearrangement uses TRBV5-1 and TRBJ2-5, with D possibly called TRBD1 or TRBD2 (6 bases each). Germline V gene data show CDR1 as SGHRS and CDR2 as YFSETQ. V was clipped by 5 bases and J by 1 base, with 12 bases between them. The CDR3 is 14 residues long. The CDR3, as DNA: TGCGCCAGCAGGATAGGGGGGTCCCAAGAGACCCAGTACTTC. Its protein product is CASRIGGSQETQYF.

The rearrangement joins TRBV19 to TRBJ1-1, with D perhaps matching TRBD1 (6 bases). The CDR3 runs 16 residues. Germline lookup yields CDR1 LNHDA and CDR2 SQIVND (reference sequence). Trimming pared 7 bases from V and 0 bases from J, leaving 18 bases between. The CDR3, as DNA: TGTGCCAGTACCAGATTGAGGGGGGAAATGAACACTGAAGCTTTCTTT. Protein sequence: CASTRLRGEMNTEAFF.

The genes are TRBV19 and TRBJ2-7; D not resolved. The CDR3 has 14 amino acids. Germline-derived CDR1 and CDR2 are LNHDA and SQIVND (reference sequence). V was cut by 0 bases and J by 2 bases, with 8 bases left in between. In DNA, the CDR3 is TGTGCCAGTAGTATAGAAGGGTCTCCCTACGAGCAGTACTTC. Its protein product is CASSIEGSPYEQYF.

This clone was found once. The CDR3 region is CASSLVGGGARNEQFF. In DNA, the CDR3 is TGTGCCAGCAGCTTAGTAGGCGGGGGGGCTCGAAATGAGCAGTTCTTC. This chain uses TRBV7-8 with TRBJ2-1, with 9 bases matching TRBD2. The CDR3 has 16 amino acids. Germline V CDR1 and CDR2: SGHVS, FQNEAQ. Trimming at V came to 1 base and at J to 7 bases, leaving 8 bases not matched to a gene.

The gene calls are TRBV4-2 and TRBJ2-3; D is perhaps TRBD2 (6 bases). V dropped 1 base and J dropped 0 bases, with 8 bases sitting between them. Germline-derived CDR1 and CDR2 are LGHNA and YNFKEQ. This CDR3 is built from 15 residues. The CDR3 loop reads CASSQAGTSTDTQYF. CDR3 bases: TGTGCCAGCAGCCAAGCGGGGACTAGCACAGATACGCAGTATTTT.

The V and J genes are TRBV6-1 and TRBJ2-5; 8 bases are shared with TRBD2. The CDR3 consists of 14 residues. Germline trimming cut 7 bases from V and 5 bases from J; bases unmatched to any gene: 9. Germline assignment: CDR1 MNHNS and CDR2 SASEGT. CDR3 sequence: CASTPGGLGETQYF. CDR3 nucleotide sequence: TGTGCCAGCACCCCGGGGGGGTTGGGGGAGACCCAGTACTTC.

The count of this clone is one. This chain's CDR3 is CASSGPGTDSTDTQYF. The CDR3 region has the DNA TGTGCCAGCAGTGGCCCCGGGACAGACAGCACAGATACGCAGTATTTT. This chain links TRBV6-1 with TRBJ2-3; 7 bases are a match to TRBD1. V gave up 4 bases and J gave up 0 bases; unmatched junction bases: 7. Germline assignment: CDR1 MNHNS and CDR2 SASEGT. This CDR3 region has 16 residues.

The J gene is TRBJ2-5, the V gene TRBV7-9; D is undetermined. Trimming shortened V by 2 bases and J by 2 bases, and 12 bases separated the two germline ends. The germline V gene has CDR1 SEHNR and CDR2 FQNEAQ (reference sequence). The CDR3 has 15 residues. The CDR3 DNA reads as TGTGCCAGCAGCTTACAGAGCCGGAAACAAGAGACCCAGTACTTC. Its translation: CASSLQSRKQETQYF.

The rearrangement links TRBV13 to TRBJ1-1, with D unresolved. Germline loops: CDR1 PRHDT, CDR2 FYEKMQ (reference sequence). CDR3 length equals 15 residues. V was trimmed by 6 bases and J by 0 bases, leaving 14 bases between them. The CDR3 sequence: CASSSKFAVNTEAFF. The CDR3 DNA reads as TGTGCCAGCAGTTCCAAATTTGCGGTGAACACTGAAGCTTTCTTT.

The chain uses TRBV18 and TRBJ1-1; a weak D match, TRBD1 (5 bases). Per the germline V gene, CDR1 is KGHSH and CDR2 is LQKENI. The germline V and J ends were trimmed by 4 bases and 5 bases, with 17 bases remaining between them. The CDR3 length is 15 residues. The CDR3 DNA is TGTGCCAGCTCACTCGGAAGCGGGGCGAGGACTGAAGCTTTCTTT. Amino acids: CASSLGSGARTEAFF.

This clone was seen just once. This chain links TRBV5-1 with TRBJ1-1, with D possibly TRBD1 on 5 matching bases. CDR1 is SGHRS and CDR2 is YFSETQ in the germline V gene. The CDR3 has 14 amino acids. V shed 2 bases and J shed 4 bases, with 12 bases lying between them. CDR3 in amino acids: CASSFKGSGTEAFF. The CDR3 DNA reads TGCGCCAGCAGCTTTAAGGGGTCAGGCACTGAAGCTTTCTTT.

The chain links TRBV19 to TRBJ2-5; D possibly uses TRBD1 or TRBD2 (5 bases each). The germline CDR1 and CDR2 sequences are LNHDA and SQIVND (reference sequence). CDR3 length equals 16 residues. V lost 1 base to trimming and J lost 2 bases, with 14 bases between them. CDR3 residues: CASSIGRQRLQETQYF. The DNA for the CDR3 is TGTGCCAGTAGTATAGGCCGACAGCGGCTTCAAGAGACCCAGTACTTC.

CDR3 DNA: TGTGCCAGCAGCGCCTTGACAGGGGCCGGATACAATGAGCAGTTCTTC. It encodes CASSALTGAGYNEQFF. The chain combines TRBV7-6 with TRBJ2-1; 8 positions agree with TRBD1. After removal of 5 bases from V and 4 bases from J, the junction contained 10 bases not matched to a gene. Germline CDR1 SGHVS, CDR2 FNYEAQ. The CDR3 consists of 16 residues.

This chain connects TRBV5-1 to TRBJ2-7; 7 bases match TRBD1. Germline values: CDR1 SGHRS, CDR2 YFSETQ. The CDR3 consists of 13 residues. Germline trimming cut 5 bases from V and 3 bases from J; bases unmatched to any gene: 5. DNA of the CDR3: TGCGCCAGCAGAGAGGGGACAGACTACGAGCAGTACTTC. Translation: CASREGTDYEQYF.

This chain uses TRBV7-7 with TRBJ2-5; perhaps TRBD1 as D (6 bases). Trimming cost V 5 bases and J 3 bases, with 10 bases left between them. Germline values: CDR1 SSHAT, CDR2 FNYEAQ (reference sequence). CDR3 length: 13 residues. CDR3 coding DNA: TGTGCCAGCAGCCCCGACAGGAAAGAGACCCAGTACTTC. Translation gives CASSPDRKETQYF. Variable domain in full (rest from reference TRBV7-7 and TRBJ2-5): GAGVSQSPRYKVTKRGQDVTLRCDPISSHATLYWYQQALGQGPEFLTYFNYEAQPDKSGLPSDRFSAERPEGSISTLTIQRTEQRDSAMYRCASSPDRKETQYFGPGTRLLVL.

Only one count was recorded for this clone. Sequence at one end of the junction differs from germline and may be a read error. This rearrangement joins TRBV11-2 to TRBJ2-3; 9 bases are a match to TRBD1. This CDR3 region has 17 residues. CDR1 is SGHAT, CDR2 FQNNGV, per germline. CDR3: CAGSNLGQGGRRDTQYF. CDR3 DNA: TGTGCCGGCAGCAACTTGGGACAGGGAGGGCGGCGGGATACGCAGTATTTT.

The CDR3 DNA sequence: TGTGCCAGCGAAAACCGGGACGGTCGCACAGATACGCAGTATTTT. This codes for CASENRDGRTDTQYF. This rearrangement joins TRBV10-3 to TRBJ2-3; D might be TRBD1 or TRBD2, each matching 5 bases. Germline loops: CDR1 ENHRY, CDR2 SYGVKD. The CDR3 extends over 15 amino acids. V lost 10 bases to trimming and J lost 1 base, with 18 bases between them.

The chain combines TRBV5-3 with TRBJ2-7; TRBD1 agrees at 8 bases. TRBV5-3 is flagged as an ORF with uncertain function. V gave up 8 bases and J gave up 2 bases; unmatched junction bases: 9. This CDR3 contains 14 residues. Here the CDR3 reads CASAQRTGTYEQYF. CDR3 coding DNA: TGTGCCAGCGCCCAGCGGACAGGGACCTACGAGCAGTACTTC.